This TCR beta chain was retrieved from a study of cytomegalovirus exposure and HLA in healthy donors. Study in general: Genotyping of 430 or so donors showed that 70% to 90% belonged to the Caucasian-associated ancestry cluster. Study-wide results and limits: Most of the TCR beta V segments (in an earlier analysis) were productive either about 87% or about 30% of the time. Usually a TCR sequence was rare, but some public TCRs were found in many donors.

V was pared by 0 bases and J by 5 bases, with 15 bases between. The CDR3 has 15 amino acids. Germline loops: CDR1 SGHRS, CDR2 YFSETQ. This clone was recorded only once. The antigen is undetermined. The primer mix had 60 Vbeta and 13 Jbeta primers. Libraries were prepared by immunoSEQ multiplex PCR; TCRdb keeps only in-frame clonotypes and omits some of them. The sample shows over 150,000 clones, approximately 72% of them seen only once. The source of this sequence is a middle-aged man in good health and CMV-seronegative. Sequencing was performed on PBMCs. J is TRBJ2-7 and V is TRBV5-1, with TRBD2 as a possible D gene (7 bases). This CDR3 reads CASSLAEGGPHEQYF. The CDR3 region has the DNA TGCGCCAGCAGCTTGGCCGAGGGGGGGCCCCACGAGCAGTACTTC.